This TCR beta chain was recovered during a study of blood T cell repertoires in COVID-19. In the study overall: The study drew acute and convalescent COVID-19 samples from the United States, Italy and Spain. PBMCs, B-cell-depleted T cells, or T cells provided the cDNA or gDNA that made up the material.

As handled by the study authors: Amplification with reference gene primers provided the estimates of nucleated cell counts. Assay: immunoSEQ multiplex PCR; the TCRdb copy retains only in-frame clones and omits some. That table is the source of V, J and clone size, and D and trimming were worked out from the DNA. Of about 400,000 clones listed, roughly 87% are singletons. Everyone who took part was about 18 to 90 years old, and they came from 24 US areas. The germline V gene has CDR1 SGHAT and CDR2 FQNNGV. The CDR3 totals 15 residues. V gave up 1 base and J gave up 4 bases; unmatched junction bases: 4.

This clonotype originated in a woman between 40 and 50 years old with acute COVID-19. J is TRBJ2-1 and V is TRBV11-2, with TRBD2 matching over 7 bases. The sample comprised PBMCs or T cells enriched from blood (not recorded which). The CDR3 protein is CASSLVGGGYNEQFF. The CDR3 bases are TGTGCCAGCAGCTTAGTGGGCGGGGGTTACAATGAGCAGTTCTTC.